Each of the 31 T cell receptor beta chains below was sequenced from the same sample in a study of T-cell memory formation after mild COVID-19. MiXCR, applied by TCRdb to the 5' RACE reads, yields one record per CDR3 protein. The data show around 390,000 distinct CDR3 sequences, with around a sixth seen just once and roughly 21% held by the top ten. What was sequenced was PBMCs or a T cell subset sorted from them (not recorded which). Receptor source: a man younger than 35 who had mild COVID-19 (a few samples of this study predate the infection). Cell type and time point are not known.

DNA for the CDR3: TGTGCCAGCAGCGAGGGACTAGCGTTGTACGAGCAGTACTTC. It codes for CASSEGLALYEQYF. This chain links TRBV9 with TRBJ2-7, with 10 bases that match TRBD2. Germline CDR1 and CDR2: SGDLS and YYNGEE. V lost 3 bases and J lost 4; bases outside the gene matches: 4. The CDR3 is 14 amino acids. Complete variable domain (other parts from reference TRBV9 and TRBJ2-7): DSGVTQTPKHLITATGQRVTLRCSPRSGDLSVYWYQQSLDQGLQFLIQYYNGEERAKGNILERFSAQQFPDLHSELNLSSLELGDSALYFCASSEGLALYEQYFGPGTRLTVT.

V usage is TRBV6-2 or TRBV6-3 and J usage is TRBJ1-5; D perhaps matches TRBD1 (5 bases). Germline CDR1 and CDR2: MNHEY and SVGEGT. V was trimmed by 8 bases and J by 0 bases, leaving 20 bases between them. The CDR3 is 17 amino acids. CDR3 nucleotide sequence: TGTGCCAGCGGCCGGGACGGTATTGGCTATAGCAATCAGCCCCAGCATTTT. Protein product: CASGRDGIGYSNQPQHF.

The genes are TRBV10-2 and TRBJ2-7; 7 bases are shared with TRBD2. Germline-derived CDR1 and CDR2 are WSHSY and SAAADI. With V trimmed by 1 base and J by 6 bases, 12 bases remained unmatched. This CDR3 region has 16 residues. CDR3 sequence: CASSELRGGLTSEQYF. CDR3 nucleotides: TGCGCCAGCAGTGAGTTGAGGGGAGGGTTGACGTCCGAGCAGTACTTC.

The chain recombines TRBV5-1 with TRBJ2-2; the D gene is possibly TRBD2 (6 bases). The germline V gene has CDR1 SGHRS and CDR2 YFSETQ. V lost 0 bases to trimming and J lost 8 bases, with 14 bases between them. The CDR3 runs 15 residues. The CDR3 bases are TGCGCCAGCAGCTTGGACATAGGAGGGTTGGGGGAGCTGTTTTTT. This translates into CASSLDIGGLGELFF.

The rearrangement uses TRBV7-9 and TRBJ2-2; 12 nucleotides agree with TRBD2. The V gene end was trimmed by 5 bases and the J gene end by 5 bases; junction bases not matched to a gene: 3. The CDR3 runs to 15 residues. Germline V gene lookup returns CDR1 SEHNR and CDR2 FQNEAQ (reference sequence). The CDR3 coding sequence is TGTGCCAGCAGCGGCGGACTAGCGGGGACCGGGGAGCTGTTTTTT. The encoded protein is CASSGGLAGTGELFF.

DNA of the CDR3: TGTGCCAGCAGCTTAGGGACAGGGGGCCACACTGAAGCTTTCTTT. Translated, it gives CASSLGTGGHTEAFF. V is TRBV11-2 and J is TRBJ1-1; 11 bases are shared with TRBD1. This CDR3 comprises 15 residues. Trimming cost V 1 base and J 3 bases; bases outside gene matches: 1. Per the germline V gene, CDR1 is SGHAT and CDR2 is FQNNGV.

V usage is TRBV4-3 and J usage is TRBJ2-7; D gene unclear. The CDR3 sequence is 13 residues long. Trimming took off 3 bases at V and 4 bases at J, with 10 bases between the two ends. Germline V gene lookup returns CDR1 LGHNA and CDR2 YSLEER. CDR3 loop: CASSQDLPYEQYF. In DNA, the CDR3 is TGCGCCAGCAGCCAGGACCTACCGTACGAGCAGTACTTC.

The J gene is TRBJ2-1, the V gene TRBV12-5, with D possibly being TRBD2 (5 bases). Germline V CDR1 and CDR2: LGHNT, FRNRAP. Trimming took off 7 bases at V and 0 bases at J, with 7 bases between the two ends. This CDR3 has 13 residues. CDR3: CASVGDSYNEQFF. DNA of the CDR3: TGTGCTAGTGTGGGAGACTCCTACAATGAGCAGTTCTTC.

This clonotype was recorded a few times. The chain combines TRBV11-2 with TRBJ2-3; D is possibly TRBD1 or TRBD2 (5 bases each). The length of the CDR3 is 15 residues. Per the germline V gene, CDR1 is SGHAT and CDR2 is FQNNGV. Trimming removed 1 base from V and 5 bases from J, with 13 bases in between. CDR3 nucleotide sequence: TGTGCCAGCAGCTTAGGTCTTGGGGGACGAGATACGCAGTATTTT. This gives the protein CASSLGLGGRDTQYF.

This clonotype was recorded many times. The rearrangement uses TRBV5-1 and TRBJ2-3; 7 nucleotides match TRBD1. Trimming at V came to 3 bases and at J to 2 bases, leaving 9 bases not matched to a gene. Germline-derived CDR1 and CDR2 are SGHRS and YFSETQ. The CDR3 totals 16 residues. The CDR3 nucleotides read TGCGCCAGCAGCTCCAAACAGGGGAGCCTCACAGATACGCAGTATTTT. It translates to CASSSKQGSLTDTQYF. The variable domain in full, with the rest retrieved from reference TRBV5-1 and TRBJ2-3, is KAGVTQTPRYLIKTRGQQVTLSCSPISGHRSVSWYQQTPGQGLQFLFEYFSETQRNKGNFPGRFSGRQFSNSRSEMNVSTLELGDSALYLCASSSKQGSLTDTQYFGPGTRLTVL.

V gene TRBV20-1 combines with J gene TRBJ2-1, with D uncertain. Germline V gives CDR1 DFQATT, CDR2 SNEGSKA (reference sequence). CDR3 length: 13 amino acids. Trimming took off 3 bases at V and 2 bases at J, with 8 bases between the two ends. Here the CDR3 DNA reads TGCAGTGCTAGTACGGATCCCTACAATGAGCAGTTCTTC. It codes for CSASTDPYNEQFF.

This clonotype was found many times. CDR3 residues: CASSQPTGGTEAFF. CDR3 nucleotides: TGCGCCAGCAGCCAACCGACGGGGGGCACTGAAGCTTTCTTT. The chain links TRBV4-1 to TRBJ1-1; TRBD1 is a possible D gene (5 bases). The CDR3 runs to 14 residues. Trimming took 2 bases from V and 4 from J, leaving 11 bases between them. Germline CDR1 MGHRA, CDR2 YSYEKL.

About this clonotype: Relative to the germline gene, one junction end is altered; a read error may explain this. This chain links TRBV12-3 or TRBV12-4 with TRBJ2-5; D is undetermined. This CDR3 contains 13 residues. The CDR3 DNA follows: TGTGCCAGCAGTTTATGGCTCCGAGAGGCCCAGTACTTC. Amino acids: CASSLWLREAQYF.

This clonotype has just one count. The rearrangement links TRBV19 to TRBJ2-2; D is unresolved. CDR1 is LNHDA and CDR2 is SQIVND in the germline V gene (reference sequence). Trimming took 6 bases from V and 7 from J, leaving 3 bases between them. This CDR3 has 10 residues. The CDR3 nucleotides are TGTGCCAGTAGGAACGGGGAGCTGTTTTTT. Amino acids: CASRNGELFF.

V is TRBV28 and J is TRBJ2-6; maybe TRBD2 (6 bases). V dropped 7 bases and J dropped 0 bases, with 13 bases sitting between them. Per germline, CDR1 MDHEN and CDR2 SYDVKM. This CDR3 has 16 residues. The CDR3 DNA sequence: TGTGCCAGCACCCCGACGGGAGCCTCTGGGGCCAACGTCCTGACTTTC. It specifies CASTPTGASGANVLTF. The variable domain in full, completed from reference TRBV28 and TRBJ2-6, reads DVKVTQSSRYLVKRTGEKVFLECVQDMDHENMFWYRQDPGLGLRLIYFSYDVKMKEKGDIPEGYSVSREKKERFSLILESASTNQTSMYLCASTPTGASGANVLTFGAGSRLTVL.

The chain is built from TRBV5-6 and TRBJ1-1; D not resolved. The CDR3 consists of 12 residues. The V gene lost 2 bases and the J gene lost 6 bases, with 8 bases spanning the gap. Germline V CDR1 and CDR2: SGHDT, YYEEEE. The CDR3 region is CASSFRRAEAFF. The CDR3 DNA reads TGTGCCAGCAGCTTTAGGAGGGCTGAAGCTTTCTTT. The full variable domain, its missing parts supplied by reference TRBV5-6 and TRBJ1-1, is DAGVTQSPTHLIKTRGQQVTLRCSPKSGHDTVSWYQQALGQGPQFIFQYYEEEERQRGNFPDRFSGHQFPNYSSELNVNALLLGDSALYLCASSFRRAEAFFGQGTRLTVV.

This clonotype was found a few times. This chain links TRBV24-1 with TRBJ2-7; D possibly corresponds to TRBD2 (5 bases). The length of the CDR3 is 14 residues. Germline V gene sequence: CDR1 KGHDR, CDR2 SFDVKD. The V end lost 6 bases, the J end lost 5 bases, and 16 bases lay between the germline ends. In nucleotides, the CDR3 is TGTGCCACCAGTCCCGGCCGCCGGGGAGACGAGCAGTACTTC. As protein: CATSPGRRGDEQYF.

This clonotype was detected ten times or more. The V call is TRBV14, the J call TRBJ1-2; 8 nucleotides match TRBD1. Germline loops: CDR1 SGHDN, CDR2 FVKESK. The CDR3 runs to 13 residues. J gave up 4 bases and V 3 bases, and 1 base lay outside the gene matches. CDR3 bases: TGTGCCAGCAGCCATCAGGGGGCCTATGGCTACACCTTC. Protein product: CASSHQGAYGYTF.

This rearrangement joins TRBV7-2 to TRBJ2-5; a possible D gene is TRBD2 (6 bases). CDR1 is SGHTA, CDR2 FQGNSA, per germline. CDR3 size: 13 residues. V shed 3 bases and J shed 4 bases, with 9 bases lying between them. For the CDR3, the DNA is TGTGCCAGCAGCTTGGCGGGGACAGAGACCCAGTACTTC. It specifies CASSLAGTETQYF.

The chain has TRBV5-1 and TRBJ2-3; tentative D call: TRBD1 (6 bases). This CDR3 contains 15 residues. Trimming cost V 2 bases and J 5 bases, with 15 bases left between them. Per the germline V gene, CDR1 is SGHRS and CDR2 is YFSETQ. As DNA, the CDR3 is TGCGCCAGCAGCTTTGGGGCCCCAGGGGTAGATACGCAGTATTTT. This translates into CASSFGAPGVDTQYF.

The chain employs TRBV6-5 and TRBJ1-6, with 7 positions matching TRBD1. The trim removed 9 bases at V and 10 bases at J, leaving 15 bases unmatched. The germline CDR1 and CDR2 sequences are MNHEY and SVGAGI. This CDR3 comprises 15 residues. The CDR3 is CASSRADRDTSPLHF. The DNA for the CDR3 is TGTGCCAGTTCCAGAGCCGACAGGGATACGTCACCCCTCCACTTT.

The rearrangement links TRBV20-1 to TRBJ2-1; D is ambiguous. The CDR3 has 14 residues. Germline CDR1 is DFQATT and CDR2 is SNEGSKA (reference sequence). V lost 5 bases and J 0 bases, leaving 11 bases between the germline ends. CDR3 loop: CSAPDMSSYNEQFF. CDR3 coding DNA: TGCAGTGCTCCCGATATGAGCTCCTACAATGAGCAGTTCTTC.

The rearrangement links TRBV20-1 to TRBJ1-1, with D hard to call. CDR1 and CDR2 (germline): DFQATT, SNEGSKA (reference sequence). The CDR3 has 13 amino acids. Trimming removed 0 bases from V and 2 bases from J, with 7 bases in between. In DNA form, the CDR3 reads TGCAGTGCTAGAGAGGACGGAAACACTGAAGCTTTCTTT. This codes for CSAREDGNTEAFF.

The V gene is TRBV5-1, the J gene TRBJ2-2; D perhaps matches TRBD1 (6 bases). V lost 0 bases and J 2 bases, leaving 11 bases between the germline ends. Germline CDR1 is SGHRS and CDR2 is YFSETQ. The CDR3 length is 16 residues. CDR3 DNA: TGCGCCAGCAGCTTGGAACGACAGGCTAACACCGGGGAGCTGTTTTTT. Its translation: CASSLERQANTGELFF. The variable domain in full, with the rest retrieved from reference TRBV5-1 and TRBJ2-2, is KAGVTQTPRYLIKTRGQQVTLSCSPISGHRSVSWYQQTPGQGLQFLFEYFSETQRNKGNFPGRFSGRQFSNSRSEMNVSTLELGDSALYLCASSLERQANTGELFFGEGSRLTVL.

This clonotype was seen more than once but under ten times. The rearrangement joins TRBV5-4 to TRBJ1-2; tentatively, D is TRBD1 (5 bases). This CDR3 has 13 residues. Germline V gives CDR1 SGHNT, CDR2 YYREEE (reference sequence). V shed 3 bases and J shed 4 bases, with 10 bases lying between them. In DNA form, the CDR3 reads TGTGCCAGCAGCTCTCCGGGGGTCTATGGCTACACCTTC. Amino acid sequence: CASSSPGVYGYTF. The full variable domain, its missing parts supplied by reference TRBV5-4 and TRBJ1-2, is ETGVTQSPTHLIKTRGQQVTLRCSSQSGHNTVSWYQQALGQGPQFIFQYYREEENGRGNFPPRFSGLQFPNYSSELNVNALELDDSALYLCASSSPGVYGYTFGSGTRLTVV.

This clonotype has more than one count but fewer than ten. V is TRBV5-6 and J is TRBJ2-7; D tentatively reads TRBD1 or TRBD2 (5 bases each). Germline values: CDR1 SGHDT, CDR2 YYEEEE. Deletions cut 1 base from V and 3 bases from J, with 14 bases between. There are 15 residues in the CDR3. This chain's CDR3 is CASSLNGAQDYEQYF. The CDR3 bases are TGTGCCAGCAGCTTGAACGGGGCGCAGGACTACGAGCAGTACTTC.

The V and J genes are TRBV27 and TRBJ1-6; a possible D gene is TRBD1 (5 bases). The V gene's germline CDR1 is MNHEY and CDR2 SMNVEV (reference sequence). The CDR3 is 18 residues long. V lost 3 bases and J 3 bases, leaving 18 bases between the germline ends. For the CDR3, the DNA is TGTGCCAGCAGTTTGACCGGGACGGTGAATTTCTATAATTCACCCCTCCACTTT. Translating gives CASSLTGTVNFYNSPLHF.

This clonotype has only a few counts. The gene calls are TRBV6-2 or TRBV6-3 and TRBJ1-5; TRBD1 matches 7 bases. CDR1 MNHEY and CDR2 SVGEGT come from the germline V gene. V was clipped by 4 bases and J by 2 bases; unmatched bases: 8. This CDR3 comprises 16 residues. The chain's CDR3 is CASSSYRGEGNQPQHF. CDR3 DNA: TGTGCCAGCAGTTCCTACAGGGGAGAGGGCAATCAGCCCCAGCATTTT.

The sample holds a few counts of this clonotype. The chain links TRBV5-1 to TRBJ1-5, with D unresolved. V was pared by 0 bases and J by 6 bases, with 10 bases between. Germline V gene lookup returns CDR1 SGHRS and CDR2 YFSETQ. The CDR3 extends over 14 amino acids. In DNA, the CDR3 is TGCGCCAGCAGCTTGGATTCGGGCGGTCAGCCCCAGCATTTT. Translated: CASSLDSGGQPQHF.

The sample holds a few counts of this clonotype. CDR3 amino acids: CASSSTQGADEQFF. Written as DNA, the CDR3 is TGTGCCAGCAGCTCGACCCAGGGGGCAGATGAGCAGTTCTTC. The genes are TRBV7-6 and TRBJ2-1; 8 bases agree with TRBD1. V was clipped by 4 bases and J by 8 bases; unmatched bases: 7. This CDR3 is built from 14 residues. From germline, CDR1 is SGHVS and CDR2 FNYEAQ.

At least ten counts were recorded for this clonotype. This chain connects TRBV5-1 to TRBJ2-5; D is perhaps TRBD2 (5 bases). This CDR3 is 14 amino acids long. V was pared by 1 base and J by 2 bases, with 9 bases between. Germline CDR1 reads SGHRS; CDR2 reads YFSETQ. CDR3 sequence reads: CASSLSPGQETQYF. DNA of the CDR3: TGCGCCAGCAGCTTGTCCCCGGGGCAAGAGACCCAGTACTTC.